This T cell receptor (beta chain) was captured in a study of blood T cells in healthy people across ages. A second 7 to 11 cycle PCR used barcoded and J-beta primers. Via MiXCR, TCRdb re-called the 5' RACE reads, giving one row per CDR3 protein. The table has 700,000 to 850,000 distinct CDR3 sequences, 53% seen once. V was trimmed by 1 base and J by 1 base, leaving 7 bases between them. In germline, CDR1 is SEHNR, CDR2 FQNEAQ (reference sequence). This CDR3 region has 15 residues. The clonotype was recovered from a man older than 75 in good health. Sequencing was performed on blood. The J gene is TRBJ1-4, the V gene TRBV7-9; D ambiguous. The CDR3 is CASSLDWGTNEKLFF. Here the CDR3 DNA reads TGTGCCAGCAGCTTAGACTGGGGAACTAATGAAAAACTGTTTTTT.